The clone carrying this T cell receptor (beta chain) was counted only a few times. Its specificity is not known. The source of the sample is a study of cytotoxic CD8 clonotypes in ibrutinib-treated CLL. Study background: Investigators reported approximately 25 partial and 2 complete responses; after median about 74 months, roughly 14 patients remained remitted and some twelve progressed.

After removal of 5 bases from V and 1 base from J, the junction contained 1 base not matched to a gene. CDR3 length equals 13 residues. Germline V gene sequence: CDR1 MDHEN, CDR2 SYDVKM. Study results and caveats: Baseline levels were approached again at progression, after clonality had risen at ibrutinib response.

Investigators sought sequencing depths of between 1 in 200,000 and 1 in 1 million T cells. The assay was immunoSEQ multiplex PCR, and TCRdb's table has in-frame clones only and misses some. The sample carries around 60,000 clones, roughly 57% recorded once. The sequences come from PBMCs, collected after 12 months of ibrutinib treatment. The chain recombines TRBV28 with TRBJ1-1; 7 bases are shared with TRBD1. This clonotype was obtained from a human donor with chronic lymphocytic leukemia. As DNA, the CDR3 is TGTGCCAGCAGTCGGACAGGGAACACTGAAGCTTTCTTT. It encodes CASSRTGNTEAFF.